This entry lists 16 T cell receptor beta chains sequenced from one sample in a study of OX40 agonist ivuxolimab in advanced cancers. Sequencing was performed with immunoSEQ multiplex PCR; in TCRdb, only in-frame clones are kept and a portion is missing. The sample lists 65,000 to 80,000 clones, 89% occurring once. The specimen comprised CD4+ or CD8+ T cells sorted from blood, sampled in a trial of the OX40 agonist ivuxolimab. The source of these receptors is an adult with an advanced solid tumor such as melanoma, head and neck, liver or kidney cancer.

The chain links TRBV30 to TRBJ2-1, with D possibly matching TRBD2 (5 bases). This CDR3 comprises 12 residues. Germline CDR1 GTSNPN, CDR2 SVGIG (reference sequence). V lost 2 bases, J lost 6 bases, and 8 bases lay in between. CDR3 coding DNA: TGTGCCTGGAGTACGAGCGGCAATGAGCAGTTCTTC. Translated, it gives CAWSTSGNEQFF.

The chain is built from TRBV7-9 and TRBJ2-1, with D possibly being TRBD2 (5 bases). The length of the CDR3 is 13 residues. The V end lost 5 bases, the J end lost 9 bases, and 14 bases lay between the germline ends. The germline CDR1 and CDR2 sequences are SEHNR and FQNEAQ (reference sequence). The CDR3 protein is CASSLPGISEQFF. CDR3 in DNA: TGTGCCAGCAGCCTTCCGGGGATAAGTGAGCAGTTCTTC.

The CDR3 is CASSPTPGNYGYTF. In DNA, the CDR3 is TGTGCCAGCTCCCCGACGCCCGGGAACTATGGCTACACCTTC. The chain combines TRBV18 with TRBJ1-2, with unresolved D. In germline, CDR1 is KGHSH, CDR2 LQKENI. CDR3 length: 14 residues. The ends were cut back, 6 bases at V and 2 bases at J, with 13 bases in the middle.

V usage is TRBV7-9 and J usage is TRBJ2-2; TRBD2 matches 8 bases. The junction had 8 bases not matched to a gene; V was cut back by 7 bases and J by 4 bases. Per the germline V gene, CDR1 is SEHNR and CDR2 is FQNEAQ (reference sequence). The CDR3 sequence is 15 residues long. DNA for the CDR3: TGTGCCAGCAAGGCGGGGGGCGCGGGCACCGGGGAGCTGTTTTTT. Translated, it gives CASKAGGAGTGELFF.

The chain combines TRBV5-4 with TRBJ2-2; no clear D. The germline V and J ends were trimmed by 4 bases and 6 bases, with 22 bases remaining between them. The CDR3 is 17 amino acids. Germline CDR1 SGHNT, CDR2 YYREEE (reference sequence). CDR3 in DNA: TGTGCCAGCAGCCCCGGGTTTCAAGGGCCAGTCCCCGGGGAGCTGTTTTTT. This codes for CASSPGFQGPVPGELFF.

This clone has just a few counts. This chain links TRBV19 with TRBJ1-1; perhaps TRBD1 as D (5 bases). Trimming removed 8 bases from V and 2 bases from J, with 12 bases in between. The CDR3 runs 13 residues. The germline CDR1 and CDR2 sequences are LNHDA and SQIVND (reference sequence). DNA of the CDR3: TGTGCCAGTGCCAGGGTGGGAAACACTGAAGCTTTCTTT. It specifies CASARVGNTEAFF.

This chain joins TRBV12-5 and TRBJ2-1; D is uncertain. There are 15 residues in the CDR3. V lost 6 bases and J 1 base, leaving 13 bases between the germline ends. Germline CDR1 and CDR2: LGHNT and FRNRAP. The CDR3 region is CASGGRDLSYNEQFF. CDR3 nucleotides: TGTGCTAGTGGAGGGCGAGACTTATCCTACAATGAGCAGTTCTTC.

V is TRBV28 and J is TRBJ2-2; D perhaps matches TRBD2 (5 bases). The V and J ends lost 3 bases and 5 bases respectively, with 7 bases between them. There are 13 residues in the CDR3. The germline CDR1 and CDR2 sequences are MDHEN and SYDVKM. The CDR3 bases are TGTGCCAGCAGTTTGTCGGGGACCGGGGAGCTGTTTTTT. This codes for CASSLSGTGELFF. Looking up the rest from reference TRBV28 and TRBJ2-2 gives the full variable domain: DVKVTQSSRYLVKRTGEKVFLECVQDMDHENMFWYRQDPGLGLRLIYFSYDVKMKEKGDIPEGYSVSREKKERFSLILESASTNQTSMYLCASSLSGTGELFFGEGSRLTVL.

V usage is TRBV5-1 and J usage is TRBJ2-5; tentatively, D is TRBD1 (6 bases). This CDR3 region has 16 residues. With 0 bases removed from V and 1 base from J, the gap between germline ends came to 13 bases. CDR1 and CDR2 (germline): SGHRS, YFSETQ. The DNA for the CDR3 is TGCGCCAGCAGCTTGGGGGGGACACGCTTCCAAGAGACCCAGTACTTC. Encoded protein: CASSLGGTRFQETQYF.

The chain uses TRBV15 and TRBJ2-7; a possible D gene is TRBD2 (6 bases). The length of the CDR3 is 14 residues. V shed 3 bases and J shed 0 bases, with 9 bases lying between them. Germline CDR1 LNHNV, CDR2 YYDKDF (reference sequence). CDR3 protein: CATSSGGSSYEQYF. The CDR3 DNA follows: TGTGCCACCAGCAGCGGGGGTAGCTCCTACGAGCAGTACTTC.

Notes on this clone: This sample also contains other DNA sequences that code for the same CDR3. V and J are TRBV7-9 and TRBJ2-1; 8 bases are a match to TRBD2. J gave up 0 bases and V 2 bases, and 0 bases lay outside the gene matches. The germline V gene encodes CDR1 SEHNR and CDR2 FQNEAQ (reference sequence). CDR3 length equals 15 residues. CDR3 nucleotides: TGTGCCAGCAGCTTAAGCGGGAGCTCCTACAATGAGCAGTTCTTC. This sequence encodes CASSLSGSSYNEQFF. Variable domain in full (rest from reference TRBV7-9 and TRBJ2-1): DTGVSQNPRHKITKRGQNVTFRCDPISEHNRLYWYRQTLGQGPEFLTYFQNEAQLEKSRLLSDRFSAERPKGSFSTLEIQRTEQGDSAMYLCASSLSGSSYNEQFFGPGTRLTVL.

This clone was seen a single time. The chain combines TRBV5-4 with TRBJ2-7; no reliable D call. Germline lookup yields CDR1 SGHNT and CDR2 YYREEE (reference sequence). The length of the CDR3 is 11 residues. With 0 bases removed from V and 4 bases from J, the gap between germline ends came to 2 bases. CDR3 protein: CASSLAYEQYF. CDR3 nucleotide sequence: TGTGCCAGCAGCTTGGCTTACGAGCAGTACTTC.

This sequence joins TRBV6-5 and TRBJ1-6; D call uncertain. This CDR3 has 16 amino acids. Per germline, CDR1 MNHEY and CDR2 SVGAGI. With 0 bases removed from V and 0 bases from J, the gap between germline ends came to 6 bases. The CDR3 DNA reads as TGTGCCAGCAGTTACTCGGGTCGCTCCTATAATTCACCCCTCCACTTT. This gives the protein CASSYSGRSYNSPLHF.

The chain combines TRBV2 with TRBJ1-4; 10 positions match TRBD1. The CDR3 loop spans 15 amino acids. The J segment lost 8 bases and the V segment lost 0 bases, leaving 3 bases of the junction unmatched. Germline CDR1 and CDR2: SNHLY and FYNNEI. This chain's CDR3 is CASSEAWTGGEKLFF. DNA for the CDR3: TGTGCCAGCAGTGAAGCATGGACAGGGGGAGAAAAACTGTTTTTT.

The chain joins TRBV4-1 to TRBJ1-4; no clear D. This CDR3 is built from 16 residues. Germline CDR1 MGHRA, CDR2 YSYEKL. V lost 6 bases, J lost 2 bases, and 16 bases lay in between. The CDR3 region is CASRQSVRSTNEKLFF. CDR3 sequence (DNA): TGCGCCAGCAGACAGTCGGTGAGATCGACTAATGAAAAACTGTTTTTT.

This clone was seen more than once but under ten times. This chain joins TRBV20-1 and TRBJ1-1; D gene uncertain. CDR3 size: 11 residues. Trimming shortened V by 4 bases and J by 4 bases, and 7 bases separated the two germline ends. The germline V gene encodes CDR1 DFQATT and CDR2 SNEGSKA (reference sequence). The DNA of the CDR3 is TGCAGTGCTATAAAGGCCACTGAAGCTTTCTTT. Translated, it gives CSAIKATEAFF.